This paragraph reports one T cell receptor (beta chain). The assay was immunoSEQ multiplex PCR, and TCRdb's table has in-frame clones only and misses some. The table lists roughly 200,000 clones, 85% to 90% of them singletons. This specimen belongs to a study of T cell responses to AZD1222 COVID-19 vaccine. The V end lost 3 bases, the J end lost 5 bases, and 11 bases lay between the germline ends. Per germline, CDR1 SNHLY and CDR2 FYNNEI. This CDR3 contains 13 residues. The chain links TRBV2 to TRBJ2-7; unclear D gene. Material: peripheral blood, obtained on day 0 of AZD1222 vaccination. The sequence was obtained from an adult in good health. CDR3 bases: TGTGCCAGCAGTGACCTCGAAGAGGACGAGCAGTACTTC. This sequence encodes CASSDLEEDEQYF.